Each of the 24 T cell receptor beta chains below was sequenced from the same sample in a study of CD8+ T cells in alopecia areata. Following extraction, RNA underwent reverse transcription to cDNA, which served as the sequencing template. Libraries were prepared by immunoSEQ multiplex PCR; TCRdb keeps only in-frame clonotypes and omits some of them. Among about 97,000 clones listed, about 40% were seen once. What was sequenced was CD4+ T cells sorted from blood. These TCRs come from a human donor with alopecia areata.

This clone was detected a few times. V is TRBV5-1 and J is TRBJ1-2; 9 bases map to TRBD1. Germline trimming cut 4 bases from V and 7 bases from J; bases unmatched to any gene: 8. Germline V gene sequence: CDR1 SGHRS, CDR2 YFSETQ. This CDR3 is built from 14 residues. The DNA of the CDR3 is TGCGCCAGCAGCCCTCCGGGACAGGGAGGTGGCTACACCTTC. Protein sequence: CASSPPGQGGGYTF.

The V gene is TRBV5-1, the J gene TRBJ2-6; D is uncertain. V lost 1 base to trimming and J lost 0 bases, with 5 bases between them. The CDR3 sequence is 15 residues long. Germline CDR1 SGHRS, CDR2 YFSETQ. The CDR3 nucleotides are TGCGCCAGCAGCTTGATTAACTCTGGGGCCAACGTCCTGACTTTC. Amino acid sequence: CASSLINSGANVLTF.

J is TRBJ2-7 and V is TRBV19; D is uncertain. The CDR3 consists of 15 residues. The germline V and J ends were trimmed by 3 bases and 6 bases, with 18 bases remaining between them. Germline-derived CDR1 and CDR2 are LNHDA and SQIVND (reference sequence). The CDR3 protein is CASSMNFLSGGEQYF. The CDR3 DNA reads TGTGCCAGTAGTATGAACTTTCTCTCAGGTGGCGAGCAGTACTTC.

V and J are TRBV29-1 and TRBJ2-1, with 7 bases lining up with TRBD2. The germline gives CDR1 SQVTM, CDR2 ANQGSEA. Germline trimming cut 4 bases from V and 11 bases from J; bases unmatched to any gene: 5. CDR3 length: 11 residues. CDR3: CSVGLAEKQFF. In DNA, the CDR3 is TGCAGCGTTGGGCTAGCGGAAAAGCAGTTCTTC.

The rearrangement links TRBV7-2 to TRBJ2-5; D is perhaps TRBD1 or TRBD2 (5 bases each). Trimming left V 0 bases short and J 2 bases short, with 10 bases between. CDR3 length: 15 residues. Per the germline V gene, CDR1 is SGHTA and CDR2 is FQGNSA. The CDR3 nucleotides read TGTGCCAGCAGCTTAGCGGGACGGCCGCAAGAGACCCAGTACTTC. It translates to CASSLAGRPQETQYF.

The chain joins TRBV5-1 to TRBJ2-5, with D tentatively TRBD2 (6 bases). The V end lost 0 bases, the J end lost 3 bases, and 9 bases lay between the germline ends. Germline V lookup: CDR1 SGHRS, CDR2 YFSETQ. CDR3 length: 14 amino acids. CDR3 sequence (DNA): TGCGCCAGCAGCTTGGCAATAGCGGAAGAGACCCAGTACTTC. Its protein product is CASSLAIAEETQYF.

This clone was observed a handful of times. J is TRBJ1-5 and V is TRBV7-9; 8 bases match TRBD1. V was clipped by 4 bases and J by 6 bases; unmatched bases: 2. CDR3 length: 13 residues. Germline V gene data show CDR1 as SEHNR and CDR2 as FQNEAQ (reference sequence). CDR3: CASSSDRVQPQHF. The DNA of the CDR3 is TGTGCCAGCAGCTCGGACAGGGTTCAGCCCCAGCATTTT.

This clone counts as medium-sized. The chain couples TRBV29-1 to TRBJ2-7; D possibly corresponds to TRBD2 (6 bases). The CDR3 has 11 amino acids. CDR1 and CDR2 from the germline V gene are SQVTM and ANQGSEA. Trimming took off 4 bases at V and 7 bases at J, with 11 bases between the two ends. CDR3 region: CSVGTGGEQYF. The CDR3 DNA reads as TGCAGCGTTGGAACAGGAGGGGAGCAGTACTTC.

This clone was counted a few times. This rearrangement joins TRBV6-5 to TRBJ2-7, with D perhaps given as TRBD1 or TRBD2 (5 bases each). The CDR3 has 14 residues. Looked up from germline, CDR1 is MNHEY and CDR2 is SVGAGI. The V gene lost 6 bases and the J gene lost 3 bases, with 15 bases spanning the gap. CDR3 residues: CASRGTQPVYEQYF. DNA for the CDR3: TGTGCCAGCAGGGGGACGCAGCCCGTCTACGAGCAGTACTTC.

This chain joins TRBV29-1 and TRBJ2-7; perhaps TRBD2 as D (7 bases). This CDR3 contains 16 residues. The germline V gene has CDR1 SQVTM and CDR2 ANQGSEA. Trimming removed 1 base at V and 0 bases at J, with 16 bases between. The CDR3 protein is CSVEGGLGGPSYEQYF. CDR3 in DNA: TGCAGCGTTGAAGGGGGCCTCGGGGGGCCCTCCTACGAGCAGTACTTC.

In DNA form, the CDR3 reads TGTGCCAGCTCCGGGGCCTACGAGCAGTACTTC. It yields the protein CASSGAYEQYF. This chain uses TRBV18 with TRBJ2-7; D is perhaps TRBD2 (5 bases). This CDR3 spans 11 amino acids. The germline V and J ends were trimmed by 6 bases and 2 bases, with 5 bases remaining between them. The germline CDR1 and CDR2 sequences are KGHSH and LQKENI.

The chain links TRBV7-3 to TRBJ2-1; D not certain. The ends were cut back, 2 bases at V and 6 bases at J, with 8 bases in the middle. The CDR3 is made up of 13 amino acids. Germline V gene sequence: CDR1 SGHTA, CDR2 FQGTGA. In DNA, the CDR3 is TGTGCCAGCAGCTTAGCAATCCGCAATGAGCAGTTCTTC. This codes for CASSLAIRNEQFF.

In DNA, the CDR3 is TGCGCCAGCAGCCAAGGACTGAAGCAGAATGAGCAGTTCTTC. It specifies CASSQGLKQNEQFF. This chain uses TRBV4-3 with TRBJ2-1; D not certain. This CDR3 contains 14 residues. V was trimmed by 1 base and J by 7 bases, leaving 11 bases between them. In germline, CDR1 is LGHNA, CDR2 YSLEER.

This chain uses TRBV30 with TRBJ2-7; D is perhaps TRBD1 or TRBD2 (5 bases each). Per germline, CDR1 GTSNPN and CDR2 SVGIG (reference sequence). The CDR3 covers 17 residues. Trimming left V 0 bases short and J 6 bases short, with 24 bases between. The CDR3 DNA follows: TGTGCCTGGAGTGTAGCCCAAGGCAGGGATCAGCGGCTCGAGCAGTACTTC. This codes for CAWSVAQGRDQRLEQYF.

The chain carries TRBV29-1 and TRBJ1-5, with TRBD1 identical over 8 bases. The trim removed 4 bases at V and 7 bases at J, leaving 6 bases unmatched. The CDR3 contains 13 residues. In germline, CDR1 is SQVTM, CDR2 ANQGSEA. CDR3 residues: CSVAGGADQPQHF. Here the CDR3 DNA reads TGCAGCGTTGCAGGGGGCGCGGACCAGCCCCAGCATTTT.

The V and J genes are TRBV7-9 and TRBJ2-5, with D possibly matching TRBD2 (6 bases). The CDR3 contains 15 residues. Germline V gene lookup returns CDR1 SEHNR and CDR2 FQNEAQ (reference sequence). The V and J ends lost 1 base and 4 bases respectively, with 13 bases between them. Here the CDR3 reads CASSLGNSGGETQYF. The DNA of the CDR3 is TGTGCCAGCAGCTTAGGGAATTCCGGGGGAGAGACCCAGTACTTC.

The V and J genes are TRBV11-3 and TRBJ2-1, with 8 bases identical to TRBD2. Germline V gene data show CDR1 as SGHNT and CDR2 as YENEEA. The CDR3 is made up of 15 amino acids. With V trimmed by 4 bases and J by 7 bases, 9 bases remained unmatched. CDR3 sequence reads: CASSSPGGHANEQFF. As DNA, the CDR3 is TGTGCCAGCAGCTCCCCGGGGGGGCACGCAAATGAGCAGTTCTTC.

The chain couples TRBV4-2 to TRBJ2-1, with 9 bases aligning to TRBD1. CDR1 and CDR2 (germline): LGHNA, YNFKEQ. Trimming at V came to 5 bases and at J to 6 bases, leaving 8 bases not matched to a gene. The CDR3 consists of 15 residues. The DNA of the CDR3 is TGTGCCAGCAGCTCACGCGGGACAGGGACCAATGAGCAGTTCTTC. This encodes CASSSRGTGTNEQFF.

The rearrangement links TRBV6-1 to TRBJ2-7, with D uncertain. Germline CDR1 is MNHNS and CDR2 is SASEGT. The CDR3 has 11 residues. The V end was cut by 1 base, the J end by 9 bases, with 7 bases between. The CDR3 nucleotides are TGTGCCAGCAGTGAAGGGTTTCCGCAGTACTTC. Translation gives CASSEGFPQYF.

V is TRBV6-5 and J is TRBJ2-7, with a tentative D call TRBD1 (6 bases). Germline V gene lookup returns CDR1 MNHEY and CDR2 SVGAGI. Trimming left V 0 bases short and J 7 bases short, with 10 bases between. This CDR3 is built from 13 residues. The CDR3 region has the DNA TGTGCCAGCAGTTACTCGGGAGACAGGGAGCAGTACTTC. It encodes CASSYSGDREQYF.

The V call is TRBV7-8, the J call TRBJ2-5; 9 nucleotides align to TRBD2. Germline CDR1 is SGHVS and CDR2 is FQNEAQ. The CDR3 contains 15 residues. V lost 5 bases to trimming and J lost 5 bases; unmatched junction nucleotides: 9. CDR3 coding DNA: TGTGCCAGCAGCCCTTTAGCGGGAGCAACGGAGACCCAGTACTTC. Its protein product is CASSPLAGATETQYF.

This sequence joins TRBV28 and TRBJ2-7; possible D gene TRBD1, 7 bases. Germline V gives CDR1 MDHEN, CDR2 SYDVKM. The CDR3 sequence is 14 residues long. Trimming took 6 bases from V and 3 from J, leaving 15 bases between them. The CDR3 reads CASRSGGLDYEQYF. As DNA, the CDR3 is TGTGCCAGCAGATCAGGGGGACTCGACTACGAGCAGTACTTC.

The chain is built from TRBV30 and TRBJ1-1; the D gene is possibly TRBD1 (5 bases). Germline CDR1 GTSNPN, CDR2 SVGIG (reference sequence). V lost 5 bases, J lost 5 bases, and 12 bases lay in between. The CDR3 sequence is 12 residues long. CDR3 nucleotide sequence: TGTGCCTGGGACAGAAGTGAAACTGAAGCTTTCTTT. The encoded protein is CAWDRSETEAFF.

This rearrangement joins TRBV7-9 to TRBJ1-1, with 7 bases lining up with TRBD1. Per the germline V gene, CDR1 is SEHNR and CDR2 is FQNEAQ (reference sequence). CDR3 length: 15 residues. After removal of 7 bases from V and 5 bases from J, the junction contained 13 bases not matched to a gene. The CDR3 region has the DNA TGTGCCAGCATCGACTTAGGACAGGCCGGGACTGAAGCTTTCTTT. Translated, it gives CASIDLGQAGTEAFF.